These 23 T cell receptor beta chains share one sample of origin, sequenced in a study of blood T cell repertoires in COVID-19. Data came from immunoSEQ multiplex PCR; TCRdb stores just in-frame clones and leaves some out. The sample lists 200,000 to 250,000 clones; 90% to 95% were seen once. The sequenced material came from peripheral blood. The receptors derive from a man in his thirties or forties with acute or convalescent COVID-19.

V and J are TRBV18 and TRBJ2-2; weak D call: TRBD2 (6 bases). The germline V and J ends were trimmed by 2 bases and 5 bases, with 12 bases remaining between them. The CDR3 contains 15 residues. The germline V gene has CDR1 KGHSH and CDR2 LQKENI. CDR3 DNA: TGTGCCAGCTCACCAGCGGGAACGGGGACCGGGGAGCTGTTTTTT. Translating it yields CASSPAGTGTGELFF.

This clone was detected only a few times. V is TRBV11-3 and J is TRBJ2-7; 7 positions agree with TRBD2. Trimming removed 1 base from V and 1 base from J; junction bases left unmatched: 7. CDR1 SGHNT and CDR2 YENEEA come from the germline V gene. This CDR3 region has 16 residues. The CDR3 reads CASSLVGREWSYEQYF. CDR3 DNA sequence: TGTGCCAGCAGCTTAGTCGGGCGGGAGTGGTCCTACGAGCAGTACTTC.

The gene calls are TRBV7-8 and TRBJ1-1; D is uncertain. The V and J ends lost 6 bases and 0 bases respectively, with 14 bases between them. The CDR3 sequence is 15 residues long. Germline CDR1 is SGHVS and CDR2 is FQNEAQ. The CDR3 bases are TGTGCCAGCAGTGAATCGTGGCAACTGAACACTGAAGCTTTCTTT. It translates to CASSESWQLNTEAFF.

The chain employs TRBV12-5 and TRBJ2-1; D may be TRBD1 (6 bases). This CDR3 has 18 amino acids. Per the germline V gene, CDR1 is LGHNT and CDR2 is FRNRAP. V lost 4 bases and J lost 0, with 19 bases in between. This CDR3 reads CASGSNTGTPSSYNEQFF. The DNA of the CDR3 is TGTGCTAGTGGTTCTAACACCGGGACACCGAGCTCCTACAATGAGCAGTTCTTC. The full variable domain, completed using reference TRBV12-5 and TRBJ2-1, is DARVTQTPRHKVTEMGQEVTMRCQPILGHNTVFWYRQTMMQGLELLAYFRNRAPLDDSGMPKDRFSAEMPDATLATLKIQPSEPRDSAVYFCASGSNTGTPSSYNEQFFGPGTRLTVL.

The J gene is TRBJ1-1, the V gene TRBV10-3, with 8 bases that match TRBD1. Trimming took 11 bases from V and 0 from J; bases not matched to a gene: 14. The CDR3 is 16 amino acids. The germline V gene encodes CDR1 ENHRY and CDR2 SYGVKD. CDR3 in amino acids: CAGSGGGQGMNTEAFF. CDR3 in DNA: TGTGCCGGATCCGGTGGCGGACAGGGAATGAACACTGAAGCTTTCTTT.

The chain employs TRBV28 and TRBJ1-4; D ambiguous. The CDR3 covers 17 residues. V was pared by 4 bases and J by 2 bases, with 17 bases between. Germline V gene data show CDR1 as MDHEN and CDR2 as SYDVKM. The CDR3 coding sequence is TGTGCCAGCAGTTCACACACGTACGCCTCCACTAATGAAAAACTGTTTTTT. This translates into CASSSHTYASTNEKLFF.

The rearrangement uses TRBV28 and TRBJ2-5; TRBD2 aligns across 8 bases. The CDR3 sequence is 15 residues long. With 5 bases clipped from V and 2 bases from J, the junction kept 7 bases outside the gene matches. CDR1 MDHEN and CDR2 SYDVKM come from the germline V gene. The CDR3 loop is CASSARTSRQETQYF. The CDR3 coding sequence is TGTGCCAGCAGTGCCAGGACTAGCAGACAAGAGACCCAGTACTTC.

This chain uses TRBV5-1 with TRBJ2-2; D possibly corresponds to TRBD2 (5 bases). The germline V gene has CDR1 SGHRS and CDR2 YFSETQ. Trimming left V 4 bases short and J 3 bases short, with 7 bases between. The CDR3 covers 13 residues. The CDR3 DNA follows: TGCGCCAGCAGCCCCGGGGACACCGGGGAGCTGTTTTTT. It yields the protein CASSPGDTGELFF.

The chain recombines TRBV28 with TRBJ2-5; 7 nucleotides align to TRBD1. CDR1 and CDR2 (germline): MDHEN, SYDVKM. The CDR3 extends over 14 amino acids. Germline trimming cut 6 bases from V and 5 bases from J; bases unmatched to any gene: 9. The CDR3 DNA reads TGTGCCAGCAGCCCCAGGGGGATAGGGGAGACCCAGTACTTC. Amino acid sequence: CASSPRGIGETQYF.

The V call is TRBV3-1 (or the pseudogene TRBV3-2), the J call TRBJ2-7; D is perhaps TRBD1 (6 bases). This CDR3 is built from 15 residues. Germline V gives CDR1 LGHDT, CDR2 YNNKEL (reference sequence). The V end was cut by 0 bases, the J end by 3 bases, with 12 bases between. The CDR3 sequence: CASSQDGQGFYEQYF. The CDR3, as DNA: TGTGCCAGCAGCCAAGATGGGCAGGGGTTCTACGAGCAGTACTTC.

V and J are TRBV3-1 (or the pseudogene TRBV3-2) and TRBJ1-2; 7 bases are shared with TRBD1. CDR1 and CDR2 (germline): LGHDT, YNNKEL (reference sequence). J lost 8 bases, V lost 1 base, and 4 bases had no gene match. This CDR3 region has 13 residues. CDR3 in DNA: TGTGCCAGCAGCCAAGTTAACAGGGGCGGCTACACCTTC. Amino acids: CASSQVNRGGYTF.

The chain combines TRBV6-5 with TRBJ1-4, with 7 bases identical to TRBD1. The CDR3 has 15 amino acids. The trim removed 4 bases at V and 5 bases at J, leaving 7 bases unmatched. The germline V gene encodes CDR1 MNHEY and CDR2 SVGAGI. The DNA of the CDR3 is TGTGCCAGCAGTTGGGGGACAGCTAGAAATGAAAAACTGTTTTTT. Translation gives CASSWGTARNEKLFF.

V is TRBV2 and J is TRBJ2-7; 9 bases match TRBD2. CDR3 size: 16 residues. V shed 7 bases and J 3 bases; nucleotides not matched to a gene: 13. Germline V gives CDR1 SNHLY, CDR2 FYNNEI. The CDR3 DNA reads TGTGCCAGCACTCCAGCGGGGGGCGCTAATCTCTACGAGCAGTACTTC. Amino acid sequence: CASTPAGGANLYEQYF.

The chain couples TRBV5-1 to TRBJ2-7; a weak D match, TRBD2 (5 bases). V lost 6 bases to trimming and J lost 0 bases, with 13 bases between them. The CDR3 spans 14 residues. From germline, CDR1 is SGHRS and CDR2 YFSETQ. CDR3 DNA sequence: TGCGCCAGCATAAGCGGACCAAACTCCTACGAGCAGTACTTC. It specifies CASISGPNSYEQYF.

The chain recombines TRBV7-9 with TRBJ2-7; tentative D call: TRBD1 (5 bases). Germline CDR1 SEHNR, CDR2 FQNEAQ (reference sequence). The V end was cut by 0 bases, the J end by 5 bases, with 8 bases between. The CDR3 runs 13 residues. CDR3 nucleotides: TGTGCCAGCAGCTTAGCGTTGACAGACGAGCAGTACTTC. The encoded protein is CASSLALTDEQYF.

The J gene is TRBJ2-7, the V gene TRBV13; TRBD2 agrees at 7 bases. Trimming at V came to 4 bases and at J to 4 bases, leaving 7 bases not matched to a gene. Germline V gene lookup returns CDR1 PRHDT and CDR2 FYEKMQ (reference sequence). The CDR3 totals 14 residues. This CDR3 is CASSSSLAPYEQYF. CDR3 sequence (DNA): TGTGCCAGCAGCTCCTCACTAGCGCCTTACGAGCAGTACTTC.

The chain uses TRBV6-5 and TRBJ1-2, with a weak D call TRBD1 (6 bases). Germline V gives CDR1 MNHEY, CDR2 SVGAGI. The V gene lost 0 bases and the J gene lost 4 bases, with 15 bases spanning the gap. This CDR3 is 16 amino acids long. Written as DNA, the CDR3 is TGTGCCAGCAGTTACTCAAGAGGGGGATCTGGCTATGGCTACACCTTC. This sequence encodes CASSYSRGGSGYGYTF.

This clone appeared a few times. This chain uses TRBV24-1 with TRBJ1-6; 8 nucleotides align to TRBD1. Trimming removed 2 bases from V and 6 bases from J; junction bases left unmatched: 8. Germline V gene data show CDR1 as KGHDR and CDR2 as SFDVKD. This CDR3 has 17 residues. This chain's CDR3 is CATSDSGQGRGNSPLHF. CDR3 nucleotide sequence: TGTGCCACCAGTGATTCTGGACAGGGCAGGGGTAATTCACCCCTCCACTTT.

This chain uses TRBV28 with TRBJ2-1; 10 nucleotides agree with TRBD2. Unmatched junction bases numbered 10, after V lost 2 bases and J lost 6 bases. CDR3 size: 17 residues. CDR1 and CDR2 from the germline V gene are MDHEN and SYDVKM. CDR3 in DNA: TGTGCCAGCAGTTTAGAGCGGGGGGGCATCCCGATCAATGAGCAGTTCTTC. Translating it yields CASSLERGGIPINEQFF.

This rearrangement joins TRBV3-1 (or the pseudogene TRBV3-2) to TRBJ2-3, with D possibly being TRBD1 (6 bases). The CDR3 loop spans 15 amino acids. V gave up 1 base and J gave up 2 bases, with 10 bases separating them. The germline V gene has CDR1 LGHDT and CDR2 YNNKEL (reference sequence). CDR3 protein: CASSQGTVTTDTQYF. CDR3 DNA: TGTGCCAGCAGCCAAGGGACAGTTACCACAGATACGCAGTATTTT.

The V call is TRBV5-4, the J call TRBJ1-1; D is uncertain. From germline, CDR1 is SGHNT and CDR2 YYREEE (reference sequence). The CDR3 runs 13 residues. Trimming took 0 bases from V and 4 from J, leaving 7 bases between them. The CDR3 nucleotides are TGTGCCAGCAGCTTGGAACAGATCACTGAAGCTTTCTTT. Translation: CASSLEQITEAFF.

This chain links TRBV27 with TRBJ2-7; D possibly corresponds to TRBD2 (5 bases). The CDR3 totals 13 residues. V lost 2 bases and J lost 5, with 10 bases in between. Per the germline V gene, CDR1 is MNHEY and CDR2 is SMNVEV (reference sequence). CDR3 DNA: TGTGCCAGCAGTTTAGAGGGTCGGGACGAGCAGTACTTC. Its protein product is CASSLEGRDEQYF.

The chain employs TRBV6-6 and TRBJ2-7; TRBD1 aligns across 7 bases. Germline loops: CDR1 MNHNY, CDR2 SVGAGI (reference sequence). V shed 7 bases and J 4 bases; nucleotides not matched to a gene: 16. The CDR3 consists of 16 residues. CDR3 in amino acids: CASTIETGQVWYEQYF. The DNA of the CDR3 is TGTGCCAGCACCATCGAGACAGGACAGGTGTGGTACGAGCAGTACTTC.